The 8 T cell receptor beta chains below were found in one sample sequenced in a study of CD8 T cells in ankylosing spondylitis. Findings and caveats of the study: Seven to nine highly homologous variants formed a TCR beta motif that appeared characteristic of ankylosing spondylitis blood.

The antigens these receptors bind are not known. TCRdb recomputed calls from the 5' RACE reads with MiXCR, one row per CDR3 protein. The table shows 75,000 to 95,000 distinct CDR3 sequences, with around 8.5% occurring only once. Specimen: blood, either unsorted or a sorted T cell fraction (not recorded which). The receptors derive from a male donor with ankylosing spondylitis.

The sample holds many counts of this clonotype. The chain combines TRBV13 with TRBJ2-5; D is tentatively TRBD1 or TRBD2 (5 bases each). The V end was cut by 3 bases, the J end by 2 bases, with 13 bases between. This CDR3 comprises 15 residues. CDR1 and CDR2 (germline): PRHDT, FYEKMQ (reference sequence). CDR3 sequence reads: CASSLGYGAQETQYF. For the CDR3, the DNA is TGTGCCAGCAGCTTGGGTTACGGGGCTCAAGAGACCCAGTACTTC.

This clonotype appeared many times. The chain recombines TRBV11-2 with TRBJ2-7; D ambiguous. The CDR3 consists of 13 residues. Deletions cut 5 bases from V and 1 base from J, with 9 bases between. CDR1 and CDR2 (germline): SGHAT, FQNNGV. The DNA of the CDR3 is TGTGCCAGCAGCCTACAGACTTCCTACGAGCAGTACGTC. The encoded protein is CASSLQTSYEQYV.

The chain couples TRBV7-6 to TRBJ2-1; the match to TRBD2 covers 11 bases. The V segment lost 1 base and the J segment 5 bases; nucleotides outside the gene matches: 7. The CDR3 extends over 17 amino acids. Germline CDR1 and CDR2: SGHVS and FNYEAQ. CDR3 sequence (DNA): TGTGCCAGCAGCTTAGTTAGCGGGAGGGCCGTTGACAATGAGCAGTTCTTC. Amino acid sequence: CASSLVSGRAVDNEQFF.

The V and J genes are TRBV19 and TRBJ2-7; no definite D call. Trimming shortened V by 0 bases and J by 6 bases, and 9 bases separated the two germline ends. The CDR3 contains 13 residues. From germline, CDR1 is LNHDA and CDR2 SQIVND (reference sequence). The CDR3 sequence is CASSIEAGAEQYF. The CDR3 coding sequence is TGTGCCAGTAGTATAGAGGCCGGCGCCGAGCAGTACTTC. The variable domain in full, with the rest retrieved from reference TRBV19 and TRBJ2-7, is DGGITQSPKYLFRKEGQNVTLSCEQNLNHDAMYWYRQDPGQGLRLIYYSQIVNDFQKGDIAEGYSVSREKKESFPLTVTSAQKNPTAFYLCASSIEAGAEQYFGPGTRLTVT.

This chain uses TRBV15 with TRBJ2-5; TRBD1 aligns across 7 bases. The CDR3 runs to 16 residues. V lost 2 bases, J lost 2 bases, and 8 bases stayed unmatched. In germline, CDR1 is LNHNV, CDR2 YYDKDF (reference sequence). CDR3: CATSRQGQAPQETQYF. The CDR3 DNA reads TGTGCCACCAGCAGACAAGGACAGGCGCCACAAGAGACCCAGTACTTC.

This clonotype has a handful of counts. The V call is TRBV25-1, the J call TRBJ1-4; 8 bases are a match to TRBD1. The junction had 12 bases not matched to a gene; V was cut back by 6 bases and J by 6 bases. Germline V CDR1 and CDR2: MGHDK, SYGVNS. The CDR3 totals 16 residues. The CDR3 reads CASSPSTGGGDEKLFF. CDR3 DNA: TGTGCCAGCAGCCCCTCAACAGGGGGAGGGGATGAAAAACTGTTTTTT. The full variable domain, with the rest looked up from reference TRBV25-1 and TRBJ1-4, is EADIYQTPRYLVIGTGKKITLECSQTMGHDKMYWYQQDPGMELHLIHYSYGVNSTEKGDLSSESTVSRIRTEHFPLTLESARPSHTSQYLCASSPSTGGGDEKLFFGSGTQLSVL.

This clonotype was recorded many times. This CDR3 reads CASSSTSGGDSYEQYF. CDR3 DNA: TGTGCCAGCAGCTCAACCTCAGGGGGCGACTCCTACGAGCAGTACTTC. This chain links TRBV7-9 with TRBJ2-7; TRBD1 agrees at 8 bases. The germline V gene encodes CDR1 SEHNR and CDR2 FQNEAQ (reference sequence). Trimming took 4 bases from V and 0 from J; bases not matched to a gene: 8. The CDR3 runs to 16 residues.

The chain combines TRBV2 with TRBJ2-5; D possibly corresponds to TRBD2 (6 bases). Looked up from germline, CDR1 is SNHLY and CDR2 is FYNNEI. V was pared by 0 bases and J by 2 bases, with 7 bases between. The CDR3 length is 14 residues. CDR3 sequence: CASSEAGLQETQYF. For the CDR3, the DNA is TGTGCCAGCAGTGAAGCGGGACTGCAAGAGACCCAGTACTTC. Drawing the rest from reference TRBV2 and TRBJ2-5, the complete variable domain is EPEVTQTPSHQVTQMGQEVILRCVPISNHLYFYWYRQILGQKVEFLVSFYNNEISEKSEIFDDQFSVERPDGSNFTLKIRSTKLEDSAMYFCASSEAGLQETQYFGPGTRLLVL.